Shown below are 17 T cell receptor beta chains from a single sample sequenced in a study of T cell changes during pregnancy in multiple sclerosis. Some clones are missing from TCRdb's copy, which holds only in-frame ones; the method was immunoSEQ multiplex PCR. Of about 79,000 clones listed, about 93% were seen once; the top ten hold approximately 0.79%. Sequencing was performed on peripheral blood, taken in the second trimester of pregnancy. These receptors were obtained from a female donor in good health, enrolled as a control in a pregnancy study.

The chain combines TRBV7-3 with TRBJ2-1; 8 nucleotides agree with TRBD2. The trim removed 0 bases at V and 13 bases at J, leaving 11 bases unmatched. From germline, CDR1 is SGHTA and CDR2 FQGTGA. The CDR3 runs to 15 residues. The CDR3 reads CASSLTGASGLNQFF. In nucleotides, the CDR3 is TGTGCCAGCAGCTTAACCGGGGCTAGCGGGTTAAATCAGTTCTTC.

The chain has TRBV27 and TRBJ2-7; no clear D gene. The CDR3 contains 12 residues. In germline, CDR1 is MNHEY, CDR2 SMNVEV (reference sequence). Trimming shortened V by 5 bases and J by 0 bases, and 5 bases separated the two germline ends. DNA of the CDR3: TGTGCCAGCAGTCCCAGCTCCTACGAGCAGTACTTC. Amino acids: CASSPSSYEQYF.

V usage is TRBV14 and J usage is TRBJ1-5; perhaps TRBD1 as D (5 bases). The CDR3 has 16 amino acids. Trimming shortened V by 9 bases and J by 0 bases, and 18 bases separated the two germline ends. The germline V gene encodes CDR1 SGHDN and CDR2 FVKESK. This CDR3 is CARLREGPFSNQPQHF. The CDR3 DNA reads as TGTGCCAGGCTCAGGGAGGGCCCATTTAGCAATCAGCCCCAGCATTTT.

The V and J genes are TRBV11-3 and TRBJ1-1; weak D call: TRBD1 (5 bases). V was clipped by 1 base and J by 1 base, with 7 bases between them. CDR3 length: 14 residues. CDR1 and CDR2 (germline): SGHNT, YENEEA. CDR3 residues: CASSLGGSNTEAFF. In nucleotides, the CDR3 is TGTGCCAGCAGCTTAGGGGGCTCGAACACTGAAGCTTTCTTT.

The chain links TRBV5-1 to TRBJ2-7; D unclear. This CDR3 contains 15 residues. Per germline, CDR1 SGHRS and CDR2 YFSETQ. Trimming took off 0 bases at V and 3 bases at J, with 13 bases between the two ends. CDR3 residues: CASSLAHPSLYEQYF. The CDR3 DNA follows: TGCGCCAGCAGCTTGGCGCACCCCTCACTCTACGAGCAGTACTTC.

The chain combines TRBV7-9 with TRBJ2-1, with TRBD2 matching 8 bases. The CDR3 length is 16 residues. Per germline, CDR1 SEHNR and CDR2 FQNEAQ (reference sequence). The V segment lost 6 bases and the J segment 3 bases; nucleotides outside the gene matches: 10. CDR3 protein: CASRPTGGGFYNEQFF. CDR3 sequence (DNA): TGTGCCAGCAGGCCGACTGGCGGGGGGTTCTACAATGAGCAGTTCTTC.

The CDR3 DNA is TGTGCCACCAGCAGAGAGGCGCAGGTTCCCGGCAATGAGCAGTTCTTC. It specifies CATSREAQVPGNEQFF. The chain combines TRBV15 with TRBJ2-1; D unresolved. Germline values: CDR1 LNHNV, CDR2 YYDKDF (reference sequence). The CDR3 runs to 16 residues. V was trimmed by 0 bases and J by 6 bases, leaving 15 bases between them.

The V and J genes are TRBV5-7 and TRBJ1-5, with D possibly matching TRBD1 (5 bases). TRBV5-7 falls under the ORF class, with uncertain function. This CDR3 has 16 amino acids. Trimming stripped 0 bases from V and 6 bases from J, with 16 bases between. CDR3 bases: TGTGCCAGCAGCTTGGATGAACAGGTCTTTGGTCAGCCCCAGCATTTT. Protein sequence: CASSLDEQVFGQPQHF.

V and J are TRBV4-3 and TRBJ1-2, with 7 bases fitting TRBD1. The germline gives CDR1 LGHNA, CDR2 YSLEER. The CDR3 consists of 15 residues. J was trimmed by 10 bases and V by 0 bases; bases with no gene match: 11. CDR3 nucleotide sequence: TGCGCCAGCAGCCAAGAGCCGGGACAGCCTAGACTCTACACCTTC. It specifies CASSQEPGQPRLYTF.

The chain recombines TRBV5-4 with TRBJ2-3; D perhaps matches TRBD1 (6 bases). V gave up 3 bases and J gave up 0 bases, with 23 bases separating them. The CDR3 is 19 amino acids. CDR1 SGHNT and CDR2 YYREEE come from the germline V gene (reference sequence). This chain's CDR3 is CASSWAISRGRTSTDTQYF. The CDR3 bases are TGTGCCAGCAGCTGGGCGATAAGCAGGGGCCGAACTAGCACAGATACGCAGTATTTT.

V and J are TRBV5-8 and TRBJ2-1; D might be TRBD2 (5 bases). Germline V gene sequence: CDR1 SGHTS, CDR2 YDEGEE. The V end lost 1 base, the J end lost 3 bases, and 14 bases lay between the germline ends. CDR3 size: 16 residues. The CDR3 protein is CASSLSRTLFYNEQFF. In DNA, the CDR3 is TGTGCCAGCAGCTTGAGCCGGACTCTATTCTACAATGAGCAGTTCTTC.

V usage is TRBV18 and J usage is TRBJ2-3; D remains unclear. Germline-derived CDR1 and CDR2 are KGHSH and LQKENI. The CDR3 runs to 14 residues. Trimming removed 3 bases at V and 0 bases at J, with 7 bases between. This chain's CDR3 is CASSPTTSTDTQYF. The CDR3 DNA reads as TGTGCCAGCTCACCCACTACTAGCACAGATACGCAGTATTTT.

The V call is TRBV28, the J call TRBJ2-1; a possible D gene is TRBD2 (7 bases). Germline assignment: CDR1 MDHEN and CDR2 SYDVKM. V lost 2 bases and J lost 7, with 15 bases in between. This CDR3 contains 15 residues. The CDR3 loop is CASSLVGGGRNEQFF. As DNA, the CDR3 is TGTGCCAGCAGTTTAGTAGGCGGGGGCCGGAATGAGCAGTTCTTC.

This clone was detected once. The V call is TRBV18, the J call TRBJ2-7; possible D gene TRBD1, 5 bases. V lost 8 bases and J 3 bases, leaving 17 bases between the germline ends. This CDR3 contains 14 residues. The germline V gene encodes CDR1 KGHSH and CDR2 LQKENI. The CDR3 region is CASPTERMDYEQYF. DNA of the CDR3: TGTGCCAGCCCGACAGAACGGATGGACTACGAGCAGTACTTC.

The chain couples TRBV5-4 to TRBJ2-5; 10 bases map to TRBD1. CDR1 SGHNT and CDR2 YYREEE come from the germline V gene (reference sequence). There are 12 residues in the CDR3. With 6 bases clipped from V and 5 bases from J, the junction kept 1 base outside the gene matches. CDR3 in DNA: TGTGCCAGCATGGGACAGGGGGAGACCCAGTACTTC. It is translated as CASMGQGETQYF.

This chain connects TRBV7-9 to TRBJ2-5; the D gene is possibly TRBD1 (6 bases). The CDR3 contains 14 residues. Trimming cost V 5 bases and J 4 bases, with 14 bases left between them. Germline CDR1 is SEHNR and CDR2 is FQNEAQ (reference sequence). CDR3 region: CASSPRTALETQYF. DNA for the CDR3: TGTGCCAGCAGCCCCCGGACAGCCTTAGAGACCCAGTACTTC.

CDR3 nucleotides: TGTGCCAGCAGTGCTCTATCTAGCAATCAGCCCCAGCATTTT. Amino acid sequence: CASSALSSNQPQHF. This sequence joins TRBV6-1 and TRBJ1-5; no definite D call. The CDR3 spans 14 residues. The V end was cut by 4 bases, the J end by 0 bases, with 7 bases between. Germline V gene lookup returns CDR1 MNHNS and CDR2 SASEGT.